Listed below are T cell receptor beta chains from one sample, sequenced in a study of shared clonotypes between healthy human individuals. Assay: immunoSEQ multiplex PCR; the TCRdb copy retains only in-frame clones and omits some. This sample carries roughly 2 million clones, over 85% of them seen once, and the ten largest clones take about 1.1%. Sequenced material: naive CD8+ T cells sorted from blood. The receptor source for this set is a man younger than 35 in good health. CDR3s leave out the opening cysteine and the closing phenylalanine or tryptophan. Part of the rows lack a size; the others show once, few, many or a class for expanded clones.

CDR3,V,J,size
ASSWQGTQPQH,TRBV27,TRBJ1-5,.
AWSVGSGSDEQY,TRBV30,.,.
ASSLSQGDYTYEQY,TRBV27,TRBJ2-7,.
ASSLTESDTQY,TRBV7-9,TRBJ2-3,.
ASSQDSRGSPEQETQY,TRBV4-3,TRBJ2-5,.
ASSVFRGLAGRYEQY,TRBV6-4,TRBJ2-7,.
ASSSHYGPPSDTQY,TRBV9,TRBJ2-3,once
SVRVQPAYEQY,TRBV29-1,TRBJ2-7,.
ASSPRALNTEAF,TRBV6-6,TRBJ1-1,.
SVEGLGGRAYNEQF,TRBV29-1,TRBJ2-1,.
ASGLLQGYEQY,TRBV12-5,TRBJ2-7,once